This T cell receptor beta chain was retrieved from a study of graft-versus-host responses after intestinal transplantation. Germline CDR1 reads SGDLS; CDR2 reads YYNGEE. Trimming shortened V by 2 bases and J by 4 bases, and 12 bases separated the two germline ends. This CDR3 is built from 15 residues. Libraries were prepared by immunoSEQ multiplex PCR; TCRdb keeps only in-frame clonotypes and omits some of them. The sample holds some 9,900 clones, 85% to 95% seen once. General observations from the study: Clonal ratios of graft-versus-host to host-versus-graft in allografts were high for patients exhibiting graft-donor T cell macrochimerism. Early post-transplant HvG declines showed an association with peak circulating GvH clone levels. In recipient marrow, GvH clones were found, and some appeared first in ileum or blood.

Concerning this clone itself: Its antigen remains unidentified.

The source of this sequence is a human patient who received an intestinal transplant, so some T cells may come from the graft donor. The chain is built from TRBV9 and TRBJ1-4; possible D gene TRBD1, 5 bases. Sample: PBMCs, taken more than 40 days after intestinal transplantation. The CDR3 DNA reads TGTGCCAGCAGCGTTTCGGGGCAGGATAATGAAAAACTGTTTTTT. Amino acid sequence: CASSVSGQDNEKLFF.